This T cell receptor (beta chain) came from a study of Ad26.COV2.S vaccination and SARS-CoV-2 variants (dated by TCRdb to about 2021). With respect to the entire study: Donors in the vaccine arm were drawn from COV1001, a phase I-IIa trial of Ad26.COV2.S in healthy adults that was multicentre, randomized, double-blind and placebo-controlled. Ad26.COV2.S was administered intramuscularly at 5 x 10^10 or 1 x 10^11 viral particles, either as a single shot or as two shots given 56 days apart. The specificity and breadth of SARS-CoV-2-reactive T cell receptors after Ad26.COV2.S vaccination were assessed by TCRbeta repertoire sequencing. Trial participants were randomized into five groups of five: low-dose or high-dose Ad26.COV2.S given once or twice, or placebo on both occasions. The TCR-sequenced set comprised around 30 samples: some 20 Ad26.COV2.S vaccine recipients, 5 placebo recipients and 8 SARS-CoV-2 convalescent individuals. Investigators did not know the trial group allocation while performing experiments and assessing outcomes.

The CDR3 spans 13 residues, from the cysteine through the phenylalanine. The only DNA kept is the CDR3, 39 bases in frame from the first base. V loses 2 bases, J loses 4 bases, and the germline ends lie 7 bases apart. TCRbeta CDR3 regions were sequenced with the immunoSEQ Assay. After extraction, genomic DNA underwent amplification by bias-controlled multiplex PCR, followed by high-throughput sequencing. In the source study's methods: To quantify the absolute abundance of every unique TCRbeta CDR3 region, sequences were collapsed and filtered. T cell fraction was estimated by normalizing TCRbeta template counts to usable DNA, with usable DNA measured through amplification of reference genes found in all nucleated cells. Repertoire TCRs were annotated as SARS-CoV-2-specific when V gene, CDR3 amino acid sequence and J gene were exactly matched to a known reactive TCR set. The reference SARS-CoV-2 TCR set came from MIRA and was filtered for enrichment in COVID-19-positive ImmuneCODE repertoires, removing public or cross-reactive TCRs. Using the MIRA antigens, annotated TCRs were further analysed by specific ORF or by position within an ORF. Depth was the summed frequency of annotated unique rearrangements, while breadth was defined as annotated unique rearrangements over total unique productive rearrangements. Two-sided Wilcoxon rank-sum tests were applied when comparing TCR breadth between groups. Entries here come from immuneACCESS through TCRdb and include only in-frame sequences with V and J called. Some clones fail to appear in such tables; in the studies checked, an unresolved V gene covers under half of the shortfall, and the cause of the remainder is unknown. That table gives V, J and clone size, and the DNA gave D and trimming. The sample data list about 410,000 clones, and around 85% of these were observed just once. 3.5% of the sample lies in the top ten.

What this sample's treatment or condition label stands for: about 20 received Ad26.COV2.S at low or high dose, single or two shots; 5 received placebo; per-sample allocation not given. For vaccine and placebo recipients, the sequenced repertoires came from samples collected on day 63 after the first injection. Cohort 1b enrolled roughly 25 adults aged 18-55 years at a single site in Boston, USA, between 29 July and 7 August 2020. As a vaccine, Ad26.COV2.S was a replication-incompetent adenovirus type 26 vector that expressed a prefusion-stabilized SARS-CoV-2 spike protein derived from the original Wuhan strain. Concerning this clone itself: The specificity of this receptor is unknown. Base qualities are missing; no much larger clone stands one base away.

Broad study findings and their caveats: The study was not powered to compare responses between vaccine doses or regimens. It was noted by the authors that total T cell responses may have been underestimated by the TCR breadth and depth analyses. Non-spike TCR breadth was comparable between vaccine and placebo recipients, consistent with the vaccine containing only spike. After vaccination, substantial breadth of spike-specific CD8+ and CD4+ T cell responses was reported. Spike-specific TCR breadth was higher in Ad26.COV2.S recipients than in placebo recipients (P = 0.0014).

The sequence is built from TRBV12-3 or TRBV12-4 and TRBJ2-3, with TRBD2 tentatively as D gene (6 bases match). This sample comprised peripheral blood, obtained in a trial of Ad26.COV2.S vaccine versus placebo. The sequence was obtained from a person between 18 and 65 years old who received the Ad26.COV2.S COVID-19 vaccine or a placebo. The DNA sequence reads TGTGCCAGCAGTTTACGGGAGCCAGATACGCAGTATTTT. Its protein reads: CASSLREPDTQYF.